This T cell receptor beta chain emerged from a study of T cells in Graves' hyperthyroidism and ophthalmopathy. Overall study results and limits: Most expanded thyroid clonotypes above 0.001 recurred in blood. Model predictions of ophthalmopathy came a median roughly 6.4 months before onset.

Trimming at V came to 1 base and at J to 6 bases, leaving 12 bases not matched to a gene. Germline values: CDR1 DFQATT, CDR2 SNEGSKA (reference sequence). The CDR3 covers 16 residues. This clonotype has ten or more counts. What it binds is not known. There were TCR beta CDR3 regions amplified from RNA transcripts. With the HTBI primer set, the TCR CDR3 went through a first round of RT-PCR. MiXCR, applied by TCRdb to the multiplex PCR reads, yields one record per CDR3 protein. Of 600,000 to 800,000 distinct CDR3 sequences in the sample, over 35% were seen once. The chain has TRBV20-1 and TRBJ1-5; 7 nucleotides line up with TRBD1. The sample comprised blood. This receptor was identified in a woman between 35 and 50 years old with Graves' hyperthyroidism. The CDR3 protein is CSARVMGRGNVQPQHF. The CDR3 DNA sequence: TGCAGTGCTAGAGTCATGGGCAGGGGGAATGTTCAGCCCCAGCATTTT.